Detailed here is one TCR beta chain. Its antigen is not yet known. Base qualities are not provided; no much larger clone lies one nucleotide away. The TCR beta CDR3 regions were amplified from RNA transcripts. The TCR CDR3 was subjected to a first round of RT-PCR using the HTBI primer set and the Qiagen OneStep RT-PCR kit. A second multiplex PCR round built the libraries, followed by size selection and purification. The libraries were sequenced on an Illumina HiSeq2000 using paired-end 100 bp reads. In the paper's pipeline: SOAPnuke was used to process the raw data, removing reads that contained adapters or uncalled bases, had a mean Phred below 15, or lacked an exact match to the constant primer or identifier. High-quality paired reads were merged with COPE v1.2.5, and unique nucleotide sequences were defined as clonotypes. Clonotypes were aligned to IMGT TRBV, TRBD and TRBJ reference segments using MiTCR v1.1. Analysis was restricted to V-J combinations with a frequency above 0.0001, which covered roughly 99% of repertoires. The TCS score was defined as F50 (clonal expansion) divided by E x V (chaos), with BLOSUM62-based TCRdist calculated between CDR3 peptides within each V-J. Welch's t-statistics and random forest reduced 450 to 600 V-J features to under 15, which were used in a naive Bayes classifier (R e1071). TCRdb reprocessing: public reads trimmed at Q25 with fastp, clones called with MiXCR, in-frame beta chains kept. Rows merge per CDR3 protein into single entries with the most common DNA and genes. TCRdb's processing, not the authors', yielded these V and J calls. A total of about 110,000 distinct CDR3 sequences appear in this sample, roughly 15% of them only once. The ten biggest clones cover about 40% of the sample.

Trimming at the junction amounts to 3 bases on V and 6 bases on J, and the germline ends lie 16 bases apart. The CDR3 runs 15 amino acids, cysteine and phenylalanine included. The DNA shown is the 45-base CDR3, in frame from base 1. Per the germline V gene, SGHTA is the CDR1 and FQGNSA is the CDR2. Graves' hyperthyroidism was defined as stable when no progression to ophthalmopathy occurred over 18 months of follow-up. Hyperthyroidism patients were newly diagnosed, with disease duration under 2 months, and aged 18 to 65 years. Any patient with an uncontrolled infection, another autoimmune disease, pregnancy or lactation was excluded. Diagnoses were established on the basis of clinical symptoms, serum thyroxine and TRAb, thyroid ultrasound, and orbital computed tomography. PBMCs were isolated from more than 8 ml of fresh peripheral blood by Ficoll-Paque density gradient centrifugation. Trizol reagent was used to extract total RNA, and RNA quality was then checked on an Agilent 2100 Bioanalyzer.

This entry belongs to a study of T cells in Graves' hyperthyroidism and ophthalmopathy (dated by TCRdb to about 2019). About the full investigation: Peripheral blood samples were taken at the time of initial diagnosis, prior to any treatment. To identify distinguishing TCR V-J signatures, a discovery cohort of around 100 patients was used, comprising 40 to 45 with Graves' ophthalmopathy and 55 to 65 with stable Graves' hyperthyroidism. Prospective prediction of ophthalmopathy was tested in an independent validation cohort of some 19 hyperthyroidism patients and roughly 16 patients who later progressed to ophthalmopathy. For training and testing, the 100 or so patients in the discovery cohort were randomly divided in a 7:3 ratio. In about 6 Graves' hyperthyroidism patients, the study also compared T-cell repertoires from thyroid tissue with T-cell repertoires from blood. After sampling, hyperthyroidism patients received methimazole starting at 30 mg daily, and ophthalmopathy patients received high-dose intravenous methylprednisolone. The paper reports TCR Vbeta CDR3 sequencing of some 140 peripheral blood samples: approximately 43 ophthalmopathy, under 80 hyperthyroidism and about 17 progressor patients. What the research found in general, with its limitations: No statistical method was used to fix the sample size in advance, and group allocation was not hidden from the investigators. Blood samples also contained most of the expanded thyroid clonotypes (frequency above 0.001), which suggests that blood repertoires may reflect thyroid immune responses. A 13 V-J signature model separated ophthalmopathy from stable hyperthyroidism, with approximately 87% sensitivity and about 81% specificity in cross-validation and 80%/75% in testing. In validation, progression to ophthalmopathy was predicted by the model with 70% to 71% sensitivity and under 85% specificity, a median of approximately 7.1 months before onset.

The clonotype originates from a woman in her forties or fifties with Graves' hyperthyroidism. The specimen was blood. Recombination linked TRBV7-2 to TRBJ2-3; TRBD2 is possibly the D segment (6 matching bases). Here is the DNA: TGTGCCAGCAGCTTGGGTAGCGGACACGGGGATACGCAGTATTTT. Translated, it gives CASSLGSGHGDTQYF.